Following are 23 T cell receptor beta chains from one sample sequenced in a study of cytomegalovirus exposure and HLA in healthy donors. Primers included in the PCR were 60 Vbeta and 13 Jbeta primers. The protocol was immunoSEQ multiplex PCR, while the TCRdb copy is restricted to in-frame clones and leaves out a portion. The data contain approximately 59,000 clones, about 63% of them seen just once; the ten biggest clones take up less than 20%. Specimen: PBMCs. The receptors were gathered from a man aged 35-49 years in good health and CMV-seropositive.

J is TRBJ2-1 and V is TRBV30; TRBD2 might be the D (6 bases). This CDR3 comprises 14 residues. From germline, CDR1 is GTSNPN and CDR2 SVGIG (reference sequence). Trimming pared 5 bases from V and 7 bases from J, leaving 18 bases between. In DNA, the CDR3 is TGTGCCTGGCTTGCCGGGAGTGGTTGGAATGAGCAGTTCTTC. Translation: CAWLAGSGWNEQFF.

The chain uses TRBV6-5 and TRBJ2-7; 7 positions agree with TRBD1. Germline trimming cut 6 bases from V and 3 bases from J; bases unmatched to any gene: 5. The germline V gene encodes CDR1 MNHEY and CDR2 SVGAGI. CDR3 length: 13 amino acids. CDR3 amino acids: CASRMTGFYEQYF. In DNA, the CDR3 is TGTGCCAGCAGGATGACAGGGTTCTACGAGCAGTACTTC.

The chain employs TRBV10-2 and TRBJ2-3; 10 bases are shared with TRBD2. The CDR3 totals 16 residues. Germline trimming cut 6 bases from V and 3 bases from J; bases unmatched to any gene: 9. Germline loops: CDR1 WSHSY, CDR2 SAAADI. The CDR3 loop is CASSQPPGLATDTQYF. The CDR3 coding sequence is TGCGCCAGCAGCCAACCTCCGGGACTAGCGACAGATACGCAGTATTTT.

This clone was seen only once. The V gene is TRBV9, the J gene TRBJ2-3; 8 nucleotides match TRBD2. Germline assignment: CDR1 SGDLS and CDR2 YYNGEE. The CDR3 has 16 residues. The J segment lost 1 base and the V segment lost 3 bases, leaving 7 bases of the junction unmatched. The CDR3 loop is CASSGSGGRGTDTQYF. DNA of the CDR3: TGTGCCAGCAGCGGCTCGGGGGGGCGAGGCACAGATACGCAGTATTTT.

The rearrangement links TRBV10-3 to TRBJ2-3; 7 bases are shared with TRBD2. CDR1 and CDR2 from the germline V gene are ENHRY and SYGVKD. V shed 4 bases, J shed 2 bases, and the junction held 3 bases outside the gene matches. The CDR3 contains 14 residues. CDR3 bases: TGTGCCATCAGTGCGGGACTAAACACAGATACGCAGTATTTT. It yields the protein CAISAGLNTDTQYF.

The chain is built from TRBV12-5 and TRBJ2-2; D possibly corresponds to TRBD1 (6 bases). There are 16 residues in the CDR3. The V gene's germline CDR1 is LGHNT and CDR2 FRNRAP. V lost 5 bases to trimming and J lost 4 bases, with 17 bases between them. DNA for the CDR3: TGTGCTAGTGGTGCGACAGGCCTTGGTAGCACCGGGGAGCTGTTTTTT. Translated: CASGATGLGSTGELFF. The variable domain in full, with the rest retrieved from reference TRBV12-5 and TRBJ2-2, is DARVTQTPRHKVTEMGQEVTMRCQPILGHNTVFWYRQTMMQGLELLAYFRNRAPLDDSGMPKDRFSAEMPDATLATLKIQPSEPRDSAVYFCASGATGLGSTGELFFGEGSRLTVL.

This clone has just a few counts. The rearrangement uses TRBV7-2 and TRBJ1-1; 9 bases are a match to TRBD1. Unmatched junction bases numbered 3, after V lost 3 bases and J lost 4 bases. CDR1 and CDR2 (germline): SGHTA, FQGNSA. This CDR3 spans 14 amino acids. CDR3 protein: CASSLGTGITEAFF. In DNA, the CDR3 is TGTGCCAGCAGCTTGGGGACAGGGATCACTGAAGCTTTCTTT.

This chain joins TRBV2 and TRBJ1-2; the match to TRBD1 covers 8 bases. The CDR3 spans 16 residues. V shed 10 bases and J 3 bases; nucleotides not matched to a gene: 16. Germline assignment: CDR1 SNHLY and CDR2 FYNNEI. The CDR3 DNA is TGTGCCATCTCTCGGACAGGGACAGGAAGGGACTATGGCTACACCTTC. Translation: CAISRTGTGRDYGYTF.

This rearrangement joins TRBV6-5 to TRBJ2-7, with TRBD2 matching over 7 bases. Trimming cost V 6 bases and J 7 bases; bases outside gene matches: 12. The CDR3 spans 14 residues. CDR1 is MNHEY, CDR2 SVGAGI, per germline. The DNA for the CDR3 is TGTGCCAGCAGCCCCAGCGGCATCGGGAGGGAGCAGTACTTC. This codes for CASSPSGIGREQYF.

The chain joins TRBV6-6 to TRBJ1-3, with TRBD1 identical over 8 bases. The CDR3 covers 15 residues. The germline CDR1 and CDR2 sequences are MNHNY and SVGAGI (reference sequence). V shed 6 bases, J shed 2 bases, and the junction held 6 bases outside the gene matches. The CDR3 region has the DNA TGTGCCAGCAGCCTGATACAGGGGGCTGGAAACACCATATATTTT. Protein sequence: CASSLIQGAGNTIYF.

This clone was recorded a few times. The chain uses TRBV7-2 and TRBJ2-5, with 8 bases matching TRBD1. Germline V gives CDR1 SGHTA, CDR2 FQGNSA. With 4 bases clipped from V and 2 bases from J, the junction kept 3 bases outside the gene matches. CDR3 size: 14 residues. CDR3 sequence (DNA): TGTGCCAGCAGCTCCCGGACAGGGCAAGAGACCCAGTACTTC. It is translated as CASSSRTGQETQYF. The full variable domain, completed using reference TRBV7-2 and TRBJ2-5, is GAGVSQSPSNKVTEKGKDVELRCDPISGHTALYWYRQSLGQGLEFLIYFQGNSAPDKSGLPSDRFSAERTGGSVSTLTIQRTQQEDSAVYLCASSSRTGQETQYFGPGTRLLVL.

Regarding this clone: The junction shows a germline mismatch at one end, possibly a read error. The rearrangement uses TRBV5-6 and TRBJ2-2; 8 bases match TRBD2. CDR1 is SGHDT and CDR2 is YYEEEE in the germline V gene. There are 16 residues in the CDR3. The CDR3 nucleotides are TGTGCCAGCACCTTGAATAGCGGGGTTTTTGCCGGGGAGCTGTTTTTT. Its protein product is CASTLNSGVFAGELFF.

CDR3 in amino acids: CASSLGGRTYEQYF. CDR3 DNA: TGTGCCAGCAGCTTAGGAGGTAGGACCTACGAGCAGTACTTC. This chain connects TRBV11-2 to TRBJ2-7, with unresolved D. The CDR3 has 14 amino acids. The V and J ends lost 1 base and 2 bases respectively, with 9 bases between them. CDR1 and CDR2 (germline): SGHAT, FQNNGV.

This chain uses TRBV29-1 with TRBJ1-1; D perhaps matches TRBD1 (6 bases). Germline-derived CDR1 and CDR2 are SQVTM and ANQGSEA. V shed 7 bases and J shed 4 bases, with 13 bases lying between them. The CDR3 totals 12 residues. The CDR3, as DNA: TGCAGCGCCTGTTGGGGGCTCACTGAAGCTTTCTTT. It translates to CSACWGLTEAFF.

The rearrangement uses TRBV27 and TRBJ2-7; TRBD1 aligns across 8 bases. Trimming at V came to 5 bases and at J to 5 bases, leaving 8 bases not matched to a gene. From germline, CDR1 is MNHEY and CDR2 SMNVEV (reference sequence). CDR3 length equals 14 residues. The CDR3 loop reads CASSPGTGFNEQYF. Written as DNA, the CDR3 is TGTGCCAGCAGTCCAGGGACAGGCTTCAACGAGCAGTACTTC.

This clone was picked up a small number of times. The chain employs TRBV11-3 and TRBJ2-7; TRBD2 might be the D (5 bases). CDR3 length: 16 amino acids. V was trimmed by 4 bases and J by 2 bases, leaving 18 bases between them. CDR1 and CDR2 (germline): SGHNT, YENEEA. CDR3 in amino acids: CASSSYARTYTYEQYF. The CDR3 bases are TGTGCCAGCAGCTCCTACGCTAGGACTTATACCTACGAGCAGTACTTC.

The rearrangement joins TRBV15 to TRBJ2-7; 10 bases match TRBD2. CDR1 and CDR2 (germline): LNHNV, YYDKDF (reference sequence). This CDR3 has 16 amino acids. Trimming at V came to 1 base and at J to 5 bases, leaving 8 bases not matched to a gene. DNA of the CDR3: TGTGCCACCAGCAGAGCCCTAGGCCTAGCGGGAGACGAGCAGTACTTC. Protein: CATSRALGLAGDEQYF.

The chain uses TRBV18 and TRBJ2-3, with 11 bases that match TRBD1. V lost 3 bases to trimming and J lost 4 bases; unmatched junction nucleotides: 0. The CDR3 is 14 amino acids. Germline assignment: CDR1 KGHSH and CDR2 LQKENI. The CDR3 is CASSPGQGADTQYF. In nucleotides, the CDR3 is TGTGCCAGCTCACCGGGACAGGGGGCAGATACGCAGTATTTT.

The chain recombines TRBV13 with TRBJ2-7, with 9 nucleotides matching TRBD2. This CDR3 has 15 amino acids. Trimming took 4 bases from V and 5 from J; bases not matched to a gene: 9. Germline-derived CDR1 and CDR2 are PRHDT and FYEKMQ (reference sequence). The CDR3 sequence: CASSWPLAGFHEQYF. The CDR3 region has the DNA TGTGCCAGCAGCTGGCCCCTAGCGGGGTTCCACGAGCAGTACTTC.

The rearrangement links TRBV10-3 to TRBJ2-5, with 9 bases lining up with TRBD1. Per the germline V gene, CDR1 is ENHRY and CDR2 is SYGVKD. The CDR3 is made up of 15 amino acids. The trim removed 6 bases at V and 5 bases at J, leaving 10 bases unmatched. CDR3 nucleotides: TGTGCCATCAGCGAGGGGGACAGGGAAGTTGAGACCCAGTACTTC. The encoded protein is CAISEGDREVETQYF.

The chain uses TRBV29-1 and TRBJ2-7; 14 bases align to TRBD2. This CDR3 contains 15 residues. V gave up 7 bases and J gave up 3 bases; unmatched junction bases: 8. Germline assignment: CDR1 SQVTM and CDR2 ANQGSEA. CDR3 bases: TGCAGCGCCGGGACTAGCGGGGGAGTATTCTACGAGCAGTACTTC. It encodes CSAGTSGGVFYEQYF.

This clone has only one observation. The chain joins TRBV6-1 to TRBJ1-6, with TRBD1 matching over 9 bases. With V trimmed by 3 bases and J by 5 bases, 2 bases remained unmatched. Germline-derived CDR1 and CDR2 are MNHNS and SASEGT. This CDR3 is 15 amino acids long. The CDR3 loop is CASSDGTGNNSPLHF. Here the CDR3 DNA reads TGTGCCAGCAGTGATGGGACAGGGAATAATTCACCCCTCCACTTT.

The genes are TRBV9 and TRBJ2-7; 10 bases map to TRBD2. The CDR3 loop spans 15 amino acids. V trimming: 3 bases; J trimming: 9 bases; junction bases outside the gene matches: 12. Per the germline V gene, CDR1 is SGDLS and CDR2 is YYNGEE. CDR3 nucleotides: TGTGCCAGCAGCGAGACTAGCGGGTCTTTGGTGGTGCAGTACTTC. This translates into CASSETSGSLVVQYF.